The rows below give T cell receptor beta chains drawn from one sample of a study of cytomegalovirus exposure and HLA in healthy donors. Clones were sequenced by immunoSEQ multiplex PCR, and TCRdb holds only the in-frame ones, with some missing. This specimen shows around 44,000 clones; the ten leading clones hold 5.5% to 6.5%. Sequencing used PBMCs. All receptors derive from a male donor in good health and CMV-seropositive. Each CDR3 is given with its conserved first and last residue. The order of the fields is V gene, D gene, J gene, CDR3 protein, CDR3 DNA. A D gene is named only where the DNA matches it firmly.

V gene: TRBV27
D gene: .
J gene: TRBJ2-2
CDR3 protein: CASSFGSGGELFF
CDR3 DNA: TGTGCCAGCAGTTTTGGCTCGGGCGGGGAGCTGTTTTTT

V gene: TRBV7-2
D gene: TRBD2
J gene: TRBJ2-7
CDR3 protein: CASSLASGGEYEQYF
CDR3 DNA: TGTGCCAGCAGCTTAGCTAGCGGGGGTGAATACGAGCAGTACTTC

V gene: TRBV9
D gene: TRBD1
J gene: TRBJ2-7
CDR3 protein: CASSRDSSYEQYF
CDR3 DNA: TGTGCCAGCAGCCGGGACAGCTCCTACGAGCAGTACTTC

V gene: TRBV7-2
D gene: .
J gene: TRBJ2-5
CDR3 protein: CASSSGGGKYQETQYF
CDR3 DNA: TGTGCCAGCAGCTCGGGTGGGGGGAAGTACCAAGAGACCCAGTACTTC

V gene: TRBV7-2
D gene: .
J gene: TRBJ2-2
CDR3 protein: CASSLRQGGTGELFF
CDR3 DNA: TGTGCCAGCAGCTTAAGACAGGGAGGCACCGGGGAGCTGTTTTTT

V gene: TRBV5-1
D gene: TRBD1
J gene: TRBJ1-5
CDR3 protein: CASSLTGGTVDQPQHF
CDR3 DNA: TGCGCCAGCAGCTTGACAGGGGGCACAGTGGATCAGCCCCAGCATTTT

V gene: TRBV28
D gene: TRBD2
J gene: TRBJ2-7
CDR3 protein: CASSQRGNSYEQYF
CDR3 DNA: TGTGCCAGCAGCCAGCGGGGGAACTCCTACGAGCAGTACTTC

V gene: TRBV9
D gene: TRBD1
J gene: TRBJ1-2
CDR3 protein: CASSARTGNYGYTF
CDR3 DNA: TGTGCCAGCAGCGCCAGGACAGGTAACTATGGCTACACCTTC

V gene: TRBV5-6
D gene: .
J gene: TRBJ2-5
CDR3 protein: CASSLPYGQETQYF
CDR3 DNA: TGTGCCAGCAGCTTGCCGTACGGGCAAGAGACCCAGTACTTC

V gene: TRBV7-2
D gene: .
J gene: TRBJ1-2
CDR3 protein: CASSLEASRSARYGYTF
CDR3 DNA: TGTGCCAGCAGCTTAGAGGCGTCGCGCTCAGCTAGGTATGGCTACACCTTC

V gene: TRBV11-2
D gene: .
J gene: TRBJ2-3
CDR3 protein: CASSLVFGGLADTDTQYF
CDR3 DNA: TGTGCCAGCAGCTTAGTTTTTGGGGGGCTAGCGGACACAGATACGCAGTATTTT

V gene: TRBV2
D gene: .
J gene: TRBJ1-1
CDR3 protein: CASSVGALNTEAFF
CDR3 DNA: TGTGCCAGCAGTGTGGGGGCCCTGAACACTGAAGCTTTCTTT

V gene: TRBV7-8
D gene: TRBD1
J gene: TRBJ2-3
CDR3 protein: CASSFPGQGAQYF
CDR3 DNA: TGTGCCAGCAGCTTCCCGGGACAGGGAGCGCAGTATTTT

V gene: TRBV7-2
D gene: .
J gene: TRBJ2-7
CDR3 protein: CASSQAYEQYF
CDR3 DNA: TGTGCCAGCAGCCAGGCCTACGAGCAGTACTTC

V gene: TRBV30
D gene: TRBD1
J gene: TRBJ1-5
CDR3 protein: CAWSHRQGWQPQHF
CDR3 DNA: TGTGCCTGGAGCCATCGACAGGGATGGCAGCCCCAGCATTTT

V gene: TRBV7-9
D gene: .
J gene: TRBJ2-1
CDR3 protein: CASSRGGGVAAPYNEQFF
CDR3 DNA: TGTGCCAGCTCCCGAGGGGGTGGAGTGGCGGCCCCCTACAATGAGCAGTTCTTC

V gene: TRBV6-5
D gene: .
J gene: TRBJ1-1
CDR3 protein: CASSFRGNTEAFF
CDR3 DNA: TGTGCCAGCAGTTTTCGCGGAAACACTGAAGCTTTCTTT

V gene: TRBV28
D gene: TRBD1
J gene: TRBJ1-2
CDR3 protein: CASRPAGQTNYGYTF
CDR3 DNA: TGTGCCAGCAGACCCGCGGGACAGACTAACTATGGCTACACCTTC

V gene: TRBV7-6
D gene: .
J gene: TRBJ2-6
CDR3 protein: CASSSTPGPSSGANVLTF
CDR3 DNA: TGTGCCAGCAGCTCTACACCAGGGCCTAGCTCTGGGGCCAACGTCCTGACTTTC

V gene: TRBV10-1
D gene: .
J gene: TRBJ2-3
CDR3 protein: CASADTHTDTQYF
CDR3 DNA: TGCGCCAGCGCGGACACGCACACAGATACGCAGTATTTT

V gene: TRBV9
D gene: TRBD1
J gene: TRBJ1-1
CDR3 protein: CASSPDRVDTEAFF
CDR3 DNA: TGTGCCAGCAGCCCGGACAGGGTGGACACTGAAGCTTTCTTT

V gene: TRBV30
D gene: .
J gene: TRBJ2-7
CDR3 protein: CAWSVGDNVYEQYF
CDR3 DNA: TGTGCCTGGAGTGTCGGGGACAATGTTTACGAGCAGTACTTC

V gene: TRBV14
D gene: TRBD1
J gene: TRBJ1-4
CDR3 protein: CASSTRQGTNEKLFF
CDR3 DNA: TGTGCCAGCAGCACCCGACAGGGGACTAATGAAAAACTGTTTTTT

V gene: TRBV7-9
D gene: .
J gene: TRBJ1-2
CDR3 protein: CASSLGWDIRYGYTF
CDR3 DNA: TGTGCCAGCAGCTTAGGGTGGGACATACGCTATGGCTACACCTTC

V gene: TRBV9
D gene: TRBD2
J gene: TRBJ2-4
CDR3 protein: CASSAGGVLAGLRHIQYF
CDR3 DNA: TGTGCCAGCAGCGCCGGGGGGGTACTTGCGGGGCTGAGGCACATTCAGTACTTC

V gene: TRBV5-4
D gene: TRBD1
J gene: TRBJ1-1
CDR3 protein: CASSKGGRESVNTEAFF
CDR3 DNA: TGTGCCAGCAGCAAAGGGGGCAGGGAGAGTGTGAACACTGAAGCTTTCTTT

V gene: TRBV19
D gene: .
J gene: TRBJ1-6
CDR3 protein: CASSMGADGGHSPLHF
CDR3 DNA: TGTGCCAGTAGTATGGGGGCGGATGGCGGACATTCACCCCTCCACTTT

V gene: TRBV10-3
D gene: .
J gene: TRBJ1-1
CDR3 protein: CASSALADKNTEAFF
CDR3 DNA: TGTGCCTCCTCAGCTCTCGCAGACAAGAACACTGAAGCTTTCTTT

V gene: TRBV29-1
D gene: .
J gene: TRBJ2-5
CDR3 protein: CSVETGFQETQYF
CDR3 DNA: TGCAGCGTTGAGACGGGATTCCAAGAGACCCAGTACTTC

V gene: TRBV10-3
D gene: TRBD1
J gene: TRBJ2-3
CDR3 protein: CAIRRQGTSTDTQYF
CDR3 DNA: TGTGCCATCAGACGACAGGGAACTAGCACAGATACGCAGTATTTT

V gene: TRBV19
D gene: .
J gene: TRBJ2-1
CDR3 protein: CASSVRGGYNEQFF
CDR3 DNA: TGTGCCAGTAGTGTCCGGGGTGGCTACAATGAGCAGTTCTTC

V gene: TRBV4-1
D gene: TRBD1
J gene: TRBJ1-3
CDR3 protein: CASSHASGTARNTIYF
CDR3 DNA: TGCGCCAGCAGCCACGCTTCCGGGACAGCGAGAAACACCATATATTTT

V gene: TRBV4-1
D gene: .
J gene: TRBJ2-1
CDR3 protein: CASSQEPVAGYGEQFF
CDR3 DNA: TGCGCCAGCAGCCAAGAGCCGGTCGCGGGTTACGGTGAGCAGTTCTTC

V gene: TRBV7-2
D gene: TRBD2
J gene: TRBJ2-5
CDR3 protein: CASSLARLAGGVIETQYF
CDR3 DNA: TGTGCCAGCAGCTTAGCGCGACTAGCGGGGGGGGTTATTGAGACCCAGTACTTC

V gene: TRBV2
D gene: TRBD2
J gene: TRBJ2-7
CDR3 protein: CASNRLAGGDEQYF
CDR3 DNA: TGTGCCAGCAACCGACTAGCGGGGGGCGACGAGCAGTACTTC

V gene: TRBV29-1
D gene: .
J gene: TRBJ2-7
CDR3 protein: CSAVEGYEQYF
CDR3 DNA: TGCAGCGCGGTGGAGGGCTACGAGCAGTACTTC

V gene: TRBV28
D gene: TRBD1
J gene: TRBJ1-5
CDR3 protein: CASSTRQGAYQPQHF
CDR3 DNA: TGTGCCAGCAGTACTCGACAGGGGGCATATCAGCCCCAGCATTTT

V gene: TRBV5-1
D gene: .
J gene: TRBJ1-1
CDR3 protein: CASSTGRLNTEAFF
CDR3 DNA: TGCGCCAGCAGCACCGGGAGACTGAACACTGAAGCTTTCTTT

V gene: TRBV7-2
D gene: TRBD2
J gene: TRBJ2-5
CDR3 protein: CASSLVRGETQYF
CDR3 DNA: TGTGCCAGCAGCTTAGTGCGGGGGGAGACCCAGTACTTC

V gene: TRBV4-3
D gene: .
J gene: TRBJ1-3
CDR3 protein: CASSQDIGNTIYF
CDR3 DNA: TGCGCCAGCAGCCAAGACATTGGAAACACCATATATTTT

V gene: TRBV6-5
D gene: .
J gene: TRBJ2-2
CDR3 protein: CASSPRNTGELFF
CDR3 DNA: TGTGCCAGCAGCCCCCGGAACACCGGGGAGCTGTTTTTT

V gene: TRBV6-6
D gene: .
J gene: TRBJ1-1
CDR3 protein: CASTLGRGLGTEAFF
CDR3 DNA: TGTGCCAGCACCCTTGGTAGGGGGTTGGGCACTGAAGCTTTCTTT

V gene: TRBV30
D gene: .
J gene: TRBJ1-1
CDR3 protein: CAWRQNTEAFF
CDR3 DNA: TGTGCCTGGAGACAGAACACTGAAGCTTTCTTT

V gene: TRBV5-1
D gene: TRBD1
J gene: TRBJ1-1
CDR3 protein: CATSTGEVGEAFF
CDR3 DNA: TGCGCCACCTCGACAGGGGAGGTTGGTGAAGCTTTCTTT

V gene: TRBV6-5
D gene: .
J gene: TRBJ2-7
CDR3 protein: CASSNSGGGPYEQYF
CDR3 DNA: TGTGCCAGCAGTAACTCAGGGGGGGGACCCTACGAGCAGTACTTC

V gene: TRBV5-1
D gene: .
J gene: TRBJ2-1
CDR3 protein: CASSLAAAYNEQFF
CDR3 DNA: TGCGCCAGCAGCTTGGCCGCGGCCTACAATGAGCAGTTCTTC

V gene: TRBV19
D gene: TRBD1
J gene: TRBJ2-2
CDR3 protein: CASSPRQGGELFF
CDR3 DNA: TGTGCCAGTAGTCCCCGACAGGGTGGGGAGCTGTTTTTT

V gene: TRBV6-5
D gene: .
J gene: TRBJ1-5
CDR3 protein: CASSTTTGNQPQHF
CDR3 DNA: TGTGCCAGCAGTACGACCACAGGGAATCAGCCCCAGCATTTT